This T cell receptor beta chain was recovered during a study of T-cell reconstitution after alpha-beta-depleted transplantation in children. Study findings and constraints: Several hundred expanded graft clones reportedly supplied alpha-beta T cells about two months after transplant. Most T-cell counts and diversity one year after the transplant came from T cells that were newly produced. High day-60 TCRbeta diversity in some patients came from surviving recipient T cells and thymic progenitors.

The CDR3 is 13 amino acids. The germline gives CDR1 ENHRY, CDR2 SYGVKD. Trimming removed 3 bases from V and 6 bases from J, with 11 bases in between. Notes on this clonotype: Its antigen is unidentified.

A library of TCRbeta sequences, prepared with unique molecular identifiers, was generated. TCRdb re-analysed the PCR reads in MiXCR, keeping a single row per CDR3 protein. The data hold 500,000 to 650,000 distinct CDR3 sequences, with about an eighth observed a single time. The clonotype comes from a female patient between 2 and 10 years old who had a stem cell transplant for aplastic anemia, so the T cells may come from the graft donor. The genes are TRBV10-3 and TRBJ1-2; D perhaps matches TRBD1 (6 bases). The starting material was PBMCs, mostly from graft donor cells, obtained 180 days after TCRalphabeta/CD19-depleted stem cell transplant. CDR3 amino acids: CAISDYYRDGYTF. The CDR3 coding sequence is TGTGCCATCAGTGACTATTACAGGGATGGCTACACCTTC.